This passage covers 12 T cell receptor beta chains from one sample sequenced in a study of blood T cell repertoires in COVID-19. Clones were sequenced by immunoSEQ multiplex PCR, and TCRdb holds only the in-frame ones, with some missing. The sample includes 150,000 to 190,000 clones, roughly 71% seen only once; the top ten take about 3.8%. Sequenced input: peripheral blood. All receptors come from an elderly woman with acute or convalescent COVID-19.

This sequence joins TRBV2 and TRBJ2-3; D perhaps matches TRBD1 (6 bases). Trimming left V 9 bases short and J 2 bases short, with 18 bases between. CDR3 length: 15 residues. Germline lookup yields CDR1 SNHLY and CDR2 FYNNEI. The CDR3 loop is CASQGLAVNTDTQYF. In nucleotides, the CDR3 is TGTGCCAGTCAGGGGCTAGCAGTCAACACAGATACGCAGTATTTT.

The chain combines TRBV6-2 or TRBV6-3 with TRBJ2-7, with unresolved D. This CDR3 spans 14 amino acids. The germline CDR1 and CDR2 sequences are MNHEY and SVGEGT. Trimming removed 2 bases at V and 2 bases at J, with 10 bases between. In DNA form, the CDR3 reads TGTGCCAGCAGTTACGATCCACAGACCTACGAGCAGTACTTC. Encoded protein: CASSYDPQTYEQYF.

This rearrangement joins TRBV7-2 to TRBJ2-7; the D gene is possibly TRBD2 (6 bases). The CDR3 contains 16 residues. The germline V gene has CDR1 SGHTA and CDR2 FQGNSA. The V end was cut by 1 base, the J end by 3 bases, with 16 bases between. CDR3 coding DNA: TGTGCCAGCAGCTTAGGAGGGGCGGGATCTCTCTACGAGCAGTACTTC. Its translation: CASSLGGAGSLYEQYF.

This clone was recorded a few times. Other nucleotide sequences from this sample produce the same CDR3. This chain joins TRBV5-1 and TRBJ1-1, with 9 bases identical to TRBD1. CDR1 and CDR2 (germline): SGHRS, YFSETQ. This CDR3 has 15 residues. The trim removed 0 bases at V and 4 bases at J, leaving 4 bases unmatched. The CDR3 sequence is CASSLAGTGSTEAFF. The CDR3 coding sequence is TGCGCCAGCAGCTTGGCCGGGACAGGGAGCACTGAAGCTTTCTTT.

This chain joins TRBV7-2 and TRBJ1-3, with TRBD1 matching 9 bases. The ends lost 3 bases at V and 2 bases at J; junction bases unmatched: 2. The CDR3 totals 15 residues. CDR1 and CDR2 (germline): SGHTA, FQGNSA. CDR3 bases: TGTGCCAGCAGCTTGAGGGACAGGGCTGGAAACACCATATATTTT. Translated: CASSLRDRAGNTIYF.

The rearrangement links TRBV11-2 to TRBJ1-5, with TRBD1 identical over 7 bases. This CDR3 comprises 17 residues. Germline lookup yields CDR1 SGHAT and CDR2 FQNNGV. The V gene end was trimmed by 1 base and the J gene end by 5 bases; junction bases not matched to a gene: 11. The CDR3 region has the DNA TGTGCCAGCAGCTTAGGGACAGGCTTAATCTCGGATCAGCCCCAGCATTTT. The encoded protein is CASSLGTGLISDQPQHF.

The chain couples TRBV5-1 to TRBJ2-2, with a tentative D call TRBD2 (7 bases). The V end was cut by 2 bases, the J end by 5 bases, with 16 bases between. Germline values: CDR1 SGHRS, CDR2 YFSETQ. The CDR3 loop spans 16 amino acids. CDR3 sequence: CASSFGTGGPTGELFF. CDR3 coding DNA: TGCGCCAGCAGCTTCGGTACCGGGGGGCCAACCGGGGAGCTGTTTTTT.

The chain uses TRBV29-1 and TRBJ2-7; 7 bases fit TRBD1. Trimming took 7 bases from V and 3 from J; bases not matched to a gene: 3. The CDR3 contains 11 residues. CDR1 and CDR2 (germline): SQVTM, ANQGSEA. The CDR3 DNA reads as TGCAGCGCCGGGGACAGCTACGAGCAGTACTTC. Residues: CSAGDSYEQYF.

Remarks on this clone: The same CDR3 can be traced to other DNA sequences in this sample. The rearrangement links TRBV5-1 to TRBJ1-4; 9 nucleotides match TRBD1. CDR3 size: 14 residues. In germline, CDR1 is SGHRS, CDR2 YFSETQ. V lost 0 bases and J lost 6; bases outside the gene matches: 0. DNA of the CDR3: TGCGCCAGCAGCTTGGGACAGGGGGATGAAAAACTGTTTTTT. Translated: CASSLGQGDEKLFF.

CDR3 in DNA: TGTGCCAGCAGTTACTCCGGGAATACGCAGTATTTT. This gives the protein CASSYSGNTQYF. The gene calls are TRBV6-2 or TRBV6-3 and TRBJ2-3; D perhaps matches TRBD2 (5 bases). CDR1 and CDR2 (germline): MNHEY, SVGEGT. This CDR3 has 12 residues. V gave up 0 bases and J gave up 7 bases, with 5 bases separating them.

This clone was recorded a few times. The V gene is TRBV6-1, the J gene TRBJ2-3, with D possibly TRBD1 on 6 matching bases. This CDR3 is 14 amino acids long. Germline V gene sequence: CDR1 MNHNS, CDR2 SASEGT. V shed 2 bases and J shed 4 bases, with 10 bases lying between them. CDR3 sequence: CASSEPRGADTQYF. For the CDR3, the DNA is TGTGCCAGCAGTGAACCCAGGGGCGCAGATACGCAGTATTTT.

This clone was observed a few times. V usage is TRBV7-2 and J usage is TRBJ2-2; 9 bases are shared with TRBD1. The CDR3 loop spans 15 amino acids. CDR1 is SGHTA, CDR2 FQGNSA, per germline. J was trimmed by 3 bases and V by 5 bases; bases with no gene match: 4. CDR3 sequence reads: CASSPWTGDTGELFF. The CDR3 DNA sequence: TGTGCCAGCAGCCCTTGGACAGGGGACACCGGGGAGCTGTTTTTT.